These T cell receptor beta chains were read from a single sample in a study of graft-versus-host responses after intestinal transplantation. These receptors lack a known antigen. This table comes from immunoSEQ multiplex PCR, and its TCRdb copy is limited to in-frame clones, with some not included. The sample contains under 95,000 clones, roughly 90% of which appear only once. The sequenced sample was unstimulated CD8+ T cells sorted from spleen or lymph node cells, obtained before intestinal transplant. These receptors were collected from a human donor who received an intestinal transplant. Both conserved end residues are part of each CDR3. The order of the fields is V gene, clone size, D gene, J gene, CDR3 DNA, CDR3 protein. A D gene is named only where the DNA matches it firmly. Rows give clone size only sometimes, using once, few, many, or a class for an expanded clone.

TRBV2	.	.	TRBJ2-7	TGTGCCAGCAGTGAAATACGGGTTCACGAATACGAGCAGTACTTC	CASSEIRVHEYEQYF
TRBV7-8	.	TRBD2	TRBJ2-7	TGTGCCAGCAGCTCGCTTGTTAGCGGGAGCGGGTCCTACGAGCAGTACTTC	CASSSLVSGSGSYEQYF
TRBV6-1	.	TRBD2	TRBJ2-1	TGTGCCAGCAGTGAAGCGAGCGGGGGGTACAATGAGCAGTTCTTC	CASSEASGGYNEQFF
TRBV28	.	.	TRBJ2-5	TGTGCCAGCAGTCCAGGGGCGCGGCTTCGGGAGACCCAGTACTTC	CASSPGARLRETQYF
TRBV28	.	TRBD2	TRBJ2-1	TGTGCCAGCAGTTTAATGTCGGGAGGGCGCAATGAGCAGTTCTTC	CASSLMSGGRNEQFF
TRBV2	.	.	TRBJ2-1	TGTGCCAGCATATGGGGGGATGAGCAGTTCTTC	CASIWGDEQFF
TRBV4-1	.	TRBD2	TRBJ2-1	TGCGCCAGCAGCTACTTCCCTAGCGGGAGGAATGAGCAGTTCTTC	CASSYFPSGRNEQFF
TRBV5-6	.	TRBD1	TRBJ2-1	TGTGCCAGCAGGATTGGGGGACAGGCACGGTACAATGAGCAGTTCTTC	CASRIGGQARYNEQFF
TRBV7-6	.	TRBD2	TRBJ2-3	TGTGCCAGCAGCTTAGACCCGGGGGGACTTGTGTCAGATACGCAGTATTTT	CASSLDPGGLVSDTQYF
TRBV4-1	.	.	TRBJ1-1	TGCGCCAGCAGCCCCCCAATAGGGGCAGGGGCGGCTTTCTTT	CASSPPIGAGAAFF
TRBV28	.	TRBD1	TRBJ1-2	TGTGCCAGCAGTCCCTGGGACAGCCAAAGCCCGGGGTACACCTTC	CASSPWDSQSPGYTF
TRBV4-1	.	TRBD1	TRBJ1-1	TGCGCCAGCAGCCACCTAGGGGGCCGGACTGAAGCTTTCTTT	CASSHLGGRTEAFF
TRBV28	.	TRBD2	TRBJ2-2	TGTGCCAGCGGCTGGACTAGCGGGAGGAGTCGGGAGCTGTTTTTT	CASGWTSGRSRELFF
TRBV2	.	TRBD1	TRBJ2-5	TGTGCCACCGGGACAGGATGGGAGACCCAGTACTTC	CATGTGWETQYF
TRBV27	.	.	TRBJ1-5	TGTGCCAGCAGGTTAAGTTATGGGGCTAGCAATCAGCCCCAGCATTTT	CASRLSYGASNQPQHF
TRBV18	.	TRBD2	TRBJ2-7	TGTGCCTCCTCTAGCGGACCCTACGAGCAGTACTTC	CASSSGPYEQYF
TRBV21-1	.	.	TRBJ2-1	TGTGCCAGCAGCAAAGTGGCAGCCTACAATGAGCAGTTCTTC	CASSKVAAYNEQFF
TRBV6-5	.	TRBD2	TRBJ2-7	TGTGCCGCTAAGGTCGGGGGGGCCTCCTACGAGCAGTACTTC	CAAKVGGASYEQYF
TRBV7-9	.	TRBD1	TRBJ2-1	TGTGCCAGCAGCTCCGGGACAGGGGATATGAATGAGCAGTTCTTC	CASSSGTGDMNEQFF
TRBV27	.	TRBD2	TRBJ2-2	TGTGCCAGCAGGGTAGCGGGTTACACCGGGGAGCTGTTTTTT	CASRVAGYTGELFF
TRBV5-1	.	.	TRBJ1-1	TGCGCCAGCAGCTTCCCGGGGAGGGACACTGAAGCTTTCTTT	CASSFPGRDTEAFF
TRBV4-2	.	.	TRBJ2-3	TGTGCCAGCAGCCAAGTCGGAGGGTACGGCACAGATACGCAGTATTTT	CASSQVGGYGTDTQYF
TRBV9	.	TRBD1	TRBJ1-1	TGTGCCAGCAGCGTCGGGACAGGGGGCACTGAAGCTTTCTTT	CASSVGTGGTEAFF
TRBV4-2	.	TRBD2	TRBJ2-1	TGTGCCAGCAGCCAAGACGGGCGGGAGGGATACAATGAGCAGTTCTTC	CASSQDGREGYNEQFF
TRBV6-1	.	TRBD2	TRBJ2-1	TGTGCCAGCAGTGAAGGAGAGGGACTAGCGTATAATGAGCAGTTCTTC	CASSEGEGLAYNEQFF
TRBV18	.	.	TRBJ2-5	TGTGCCAGCCGGAGGGCCCTCGGGGAGACCCAGTACTTC	CASRRALGETQYF
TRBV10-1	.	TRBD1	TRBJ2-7	TGCGCCAGAAGACCAGCCGGACAGGGGACATACTACGAGCAGTACTTC	CARRPAGQGTYYEQYF
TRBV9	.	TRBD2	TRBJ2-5	TGTGCCAGCAGCCGACGTCCCGGCGGGGGGGCTAGGGAGACCCAGTACTTC	CASSRRPGGGARETQYF
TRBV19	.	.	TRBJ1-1	TGTGCCAGTAGTTGGACAGCCCGATGGAACACTGAAGCTTTCTTT	CASSWTARWNTEAFF
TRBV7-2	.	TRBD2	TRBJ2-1	TGTGCCAGCAGCAGTTTTGGACTAGCCCAGTCCTACAATGAGCAGTTCTTC	CASSSFGLAQSYNEQFF
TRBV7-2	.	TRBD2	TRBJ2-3	TGTGCCAGCAGCTTAAATCCGGGGGGGGCTTTAGATACGCAGTATTTT	CASSLNPGGALDTQYF
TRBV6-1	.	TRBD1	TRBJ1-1	TGTGCCAGCAGCCCGTTACAGGGGGCGAACACTGAAGCTTTCTTT	CASSPLQGANTEAFF
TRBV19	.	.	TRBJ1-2	TGTGCCAGTAGTATAGATCCTGCAGAGGTGGAGGGCGGCTACACCTTC	CASSIDPAEVEGGYTF
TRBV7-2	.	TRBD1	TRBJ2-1	TGTGCCAGCAGCTTAGTTGGGACAGGGGCTGTCAATGAGCAGTTCTTC	CASSLVGTGAVNEQFF
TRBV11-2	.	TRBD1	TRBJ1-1	TGTGCCAGCAGCCAAGACAGGGGATCGGCTTTCTTT	CASSQDRGSAFF
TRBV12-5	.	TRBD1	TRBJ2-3	TGTGCTAGTGGTTTGGTAGACCCGGGACAGCTTAGCACAGATACGCAGTATTTT	CASGLVDPGQLSTDTQYF
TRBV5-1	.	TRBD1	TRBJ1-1	TGCGCCAGCAGCTCCGGGACAGGGAACGAAGCTTTCTTT	CASSSGTGNEAFF
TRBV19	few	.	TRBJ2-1	TGTGCCAGTAGTATACCAGGGTTAGGGCCTTCCTACAATGAGCAGTTCTTC	CASSIPGLGPSYNEQFF
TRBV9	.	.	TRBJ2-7	TGTGCCAGCAGCCTAGGGGGAAGGGGTTTGGACGAGCAGTACTTC	CASSLGGRGLDEQYF
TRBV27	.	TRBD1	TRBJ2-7	TGTGCCAGCAGTTTTGGGACAGTCCCCTACGAGCAGTACTTC	CASSFGTVPYEQYF